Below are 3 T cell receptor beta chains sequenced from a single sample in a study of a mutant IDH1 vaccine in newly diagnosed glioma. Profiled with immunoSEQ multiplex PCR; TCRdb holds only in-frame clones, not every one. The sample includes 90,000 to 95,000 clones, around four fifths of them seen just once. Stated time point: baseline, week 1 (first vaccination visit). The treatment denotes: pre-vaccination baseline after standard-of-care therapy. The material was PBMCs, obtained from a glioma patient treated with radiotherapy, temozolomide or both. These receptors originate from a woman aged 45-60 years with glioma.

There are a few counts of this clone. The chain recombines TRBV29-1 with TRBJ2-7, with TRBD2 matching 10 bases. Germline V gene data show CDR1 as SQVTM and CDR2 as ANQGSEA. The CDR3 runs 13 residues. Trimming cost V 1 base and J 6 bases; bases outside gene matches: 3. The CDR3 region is CSVEGSGGAEQYF. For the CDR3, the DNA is TGCAGCGTTGAAGGAAGCGGGGGGGCCGAGCAGTACTTC.

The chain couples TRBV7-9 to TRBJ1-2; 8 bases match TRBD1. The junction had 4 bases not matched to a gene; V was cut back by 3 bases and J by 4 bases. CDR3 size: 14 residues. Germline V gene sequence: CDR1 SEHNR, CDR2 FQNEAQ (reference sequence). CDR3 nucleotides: TGTGCCAGCAGCTTCGGACAGGGAGCCTATGGCTACACCTTC. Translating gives CASSFGQGAYGYTF.

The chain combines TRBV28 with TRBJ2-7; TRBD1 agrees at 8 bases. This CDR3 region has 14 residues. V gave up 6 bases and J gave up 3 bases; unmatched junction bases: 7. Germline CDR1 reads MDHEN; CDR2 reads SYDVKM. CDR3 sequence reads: CASRRTGLVYEQYF. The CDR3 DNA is TGTGCCAGCAGACGGACAGGGCTAGTCTACGAGCAGTACTTC.